These T cell receptor beta chains were read from a single sample in a study of OX40 agonist ivuxolimab in advanced cancers. Assay: immunoSEQ multiplex PCR; the TCRdb copy retains only in-frame clones and omits some. The sample lists some 99,000 clones, roughly 95% seen once, with around 0.17% in the top ten. Sequencing used CD4+ or CD8+ T cells sorted from blood, obtained in a trial of the OX40 agonist ivuxolimab. Receptors originate from an adult with an advanced solid tumor such as melanoma, head and neck, liver or kidney cancer. Each CDR3 is given with its conserved first and last residue. Each record gives: D gene, clone size, J gene, V gene, CDR3 length, CDR3 protein, CDR3 DNA. D genes are given only for firm matches. Only some rows state a clone size, as once, few, many or a class for expanded clones.

.	.	TRBJ2-7	TRBV5-4	14	CASSLDLPVGEQYF	TGTGCCAGCAGCTTGGACCTACCGGTGGGGGAGCAGTACTTC
TRBD1	.	TRBJ1-1	TRBV4-3	18	CASSQEGGIGQVIAEAFF	TGCGCCAGCAGCCAAGAAGGAGGGATCGGACAGGTAATTGCTGAAGCTTTCTTT
TRBD1	.	TRBJ1-4	TRBV2	14	CASSGQGTNEKLFF	TGTGCCAGCAGTGGACAGGGCACTAATGAAAAACTGTTTTTT
TRBD2	.	TRBJ2-1	TRBV19	14	CASSTRLAGNEQFF	TGTGCCAGTAGTACCCGACTAGCGGGGAATGAGCAGTTCTTC
.	.	TRBJ1-2	TRBV19	16	CASSPPGHIANYGYTF	TGTGCCAGTAGTCCCCCAGGGCATATAGCAAACTATGGCTACACCTTC
TRBD1	.	TRBJ1-1	TRBV2	15	CASRNRDRANTEAFF	TGTGCCAGCAGAAACCGGGACAGGGCGAACACTGAAGCTTTCTTT
.	.	TRBJ2-7	TRBV11-2	15	CASSWGPTGSYEQYF	TGTGCCAGCAGCTGGGGCCCGACAGGTTCCTACGAGCAGTACTTC
TRBD1	.	TRBJ2-2	TRBV7-3	18	CASSDKGGTGVYTGELFF	TGTGCCAGCAGCGATAAGGGCGGGACAGGGGTCTACACCGGGGAGCTGTTTTTT
TRBD2	.	TRBJ2-7	TRBV30	16	CAWSVLTSWGVYEQYF	TGTGCCTGGAGTGTACTGACTAGCTGGGGGGTTTACGAGCAGTACTTC
TRBD1	.	TRBJ2-7	TRBV7-2	16	CASSGPGQGKAYEQYF	TGTGCCAGCAGCGGACCGGGACAGGGGAAAGCCTACGAGCAGTACTTC
.	.	TRBJ1-4	TRBV11-2	15	CASSLALGGSEKLFF	TGTGCCAGCAGCTTAGCCTTGGGGGGCAGTGAAAAACTGTTTTTT
.	.	TRBJ1-2	TRBV7-9	13	CASSLQDNYGYTF	TGTGCCAGCAGCTTACAGGATAACTATGGCTACACCTTC
.	.	TRBJ2-2	TRBV10-1	15	CASSEEGRVNGELFF	TGCGCCAGCAGTGAGGAAGGACGTGTTAACGGGGAGCTGTTTTTT
.	.	TRBJ1-4	TRBV6-1	14	CASRAQGRNEKLFF	TGTGCCAGCAGGGCACAGGGTCGCAATGAAAAACTGTTTTTT
TRBD2	.	TRBJ2-3	TRBV18	15	CASSRAGTRVDTQYF	TGTGCCAGCTCACGGGCCGGGACTAGAGTGGATACGCAGTATTTT
TRBD1	.	TRBJ2-2	TRBV25-1	16	CASSDGQGAGTGELFF	TGTGCCAGCAGTGACGGACAGGGGGCAGGTACCGGGGAGCTGTTTTTT
.	.	TRBJ2-1	TRBV2	12	CASSPDSNEQFF	TGTGCCAGCAGCCCCGACTCCAATGAGCAGTTCTTC
.	.	TRBJ1-1	TRBV11-2	14	CASSLGTVNTEAFF	TGTGCCAGCAGCTTGGGGACGGTGAACACTGAAGCTTTCTTT
.	.	TRBJ1-2	TRBV25-1	14	CASRGQGGGYGYTF	TGTGCCAGCAGGGGTCAGGGAGGGGGATATGGCTACACCTTC
.	.	TRBJ2-1	TRBV4-3	16	CASSQDAVGGYNEQFF	TGCGCCAGCAGCCAAGATGCGGTGGGAGGTTACAATGAGCAGTTCTTC
.	.	TRBJ2-4	TRBV11-1	10	CARQKNIQYF	TGTGCCCGCCAGAAAAACATTCAGTACTTC
.	.	TRBJ1-2	TRBV6-5	13	CASSPAVKYGYTF	TGTGCCAGCTCCCCGGCGGTAAAGTATGGCTACACCTTC
.	.	TRBJ1-5	TRBV6-1	16	CASSEAWGGDWEPQHF	TGTGCCAGCAGTGAAGCCTGGGGGGGGGACTGGGAGCCCCAGCATTTT
.	.	TRBJ2-5	TRBV5-4	13	CASSFQIQETQYF	TGTGCCAGCAGCTTTCAAATTCAAGAGACCCAGTACTTC
.	.	TRBJ1-5	TRBV19	16	CASSIRKGGSNQPQHF	TGTGCCAGTAGTATACGGAAAGGGGGTAGCAATCAGCCCCAGCATTTT
TRBD1	.	TRBJ2-1	TRBV5-1	15	CASSLRQGRYNEQFF	TGCGCCAGCAGCCTGAGACAGGGGCGTTACAATGAGCAGTTCTTC
.	once	TRBJ1-2	TRBV29-1	10	CSVAKTGYTF	TGCAGCGTAGCCAAGACTGGCTACACCTTC
TRBD2	.	TRBJ2-7	TRBV11-1	14	CASTTSGNSYEQYF	TGTGCCAGTACGACTAGCGGCAACTCCTACGAGCAGTACTTC